This TCR beta chain is from a study of OX40 agonist ivuxolimab in advanced cancers. Remarks on this clone: Its target is unknown.

People who had autoimmune disease history or systemic immunosuppression were excluded. Profiling relied on immunoSEQ multiplex PCR, and the TCRdb table lists in-frame clones only, not all of them. The repertoire includes 23,000 or so clones, over 80% of them detected once, and about 8% sits in the top ten. Study-wide results and caveats: The study observed clonal expansion of CD4+ and CD8+ blood T cells by week 6 at 0.1 to 3.0 mg/kg. CD4+ T cells averaged fewer expanded clones than CD8+ T cells.

The germline V gene encodes CDR1 LNHNV and CDR2 YYDKDF (reference sequence). The CDR3 is 13 residues long. Trimming left V 9 bases short and J 0 bases short, with 11 bases between. The sequence was collected from an adult with an advanced solid tumor such as melanoma, head and neck, liver or kidney cancer. This chain links TRBV15 with TRBJ2-5; D not certain. The source material was CD4+ or CD8+ T cells sorted from blood, sampled in a trial of the OX40 agonist ivuxolimab. The DNA of the CDR3 is TGTGCCACGGAATCTGTGTACCAAGAGACCCAGTACTTC. Protein sequence: CATESVYQETQYF.